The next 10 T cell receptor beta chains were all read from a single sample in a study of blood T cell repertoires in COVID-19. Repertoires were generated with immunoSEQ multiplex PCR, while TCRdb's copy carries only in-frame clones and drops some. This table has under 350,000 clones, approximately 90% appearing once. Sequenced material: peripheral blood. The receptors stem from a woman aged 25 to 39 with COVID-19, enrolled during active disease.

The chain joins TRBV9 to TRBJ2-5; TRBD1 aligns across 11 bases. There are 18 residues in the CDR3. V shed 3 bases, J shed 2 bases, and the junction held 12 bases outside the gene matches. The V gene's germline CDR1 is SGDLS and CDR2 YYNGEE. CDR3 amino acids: CASSDPIQGDRGQETQYF. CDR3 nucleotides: TGTGCCAGCAGCGATCCCATCCAGGGGGACAGGGGGCAAGAGACCCAGTACTTC.

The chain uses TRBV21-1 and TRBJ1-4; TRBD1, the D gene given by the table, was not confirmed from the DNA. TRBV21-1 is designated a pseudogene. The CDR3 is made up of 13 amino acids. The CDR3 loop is CARLWGTGEKLFF. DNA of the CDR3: TGTGCCAGGCTTTGGGGGACAGGGGAAAAACTGTTTTTT.

CDR3 loop: CASRDWGGHSTDTQYF. As DNA, the CDR3 is TGTGCCAGCAGGGATTGGGGGGGCCATAGCACAGATACGCAGTATTTT. The chain recombines TRBV28 with TRBJ2-3; tentatively, D is TRBD2 (7 bases). V lost 6 bases, J lost 0 bases, and 16 bases lay in between. The CDR3 totals 16 residues. Germline V CDR1 and CDR2: MDHEN, SYDVKM.

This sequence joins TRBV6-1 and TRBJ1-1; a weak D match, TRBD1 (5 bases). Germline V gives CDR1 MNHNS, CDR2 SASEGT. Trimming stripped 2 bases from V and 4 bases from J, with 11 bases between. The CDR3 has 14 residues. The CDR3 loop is CASSELQGPTEAFF. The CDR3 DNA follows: TGTGCCAGCAGTGAATTGCAGGGCCCCACTGAAGCTTTCTTT.

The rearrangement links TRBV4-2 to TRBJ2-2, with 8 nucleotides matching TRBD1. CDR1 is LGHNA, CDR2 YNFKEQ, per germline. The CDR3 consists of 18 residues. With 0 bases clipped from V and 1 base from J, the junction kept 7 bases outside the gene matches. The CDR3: CASSQDLAGTGNTGELFF. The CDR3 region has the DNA TGTGCCAGCAGCCAAGACCTAGCCGGGACAGGGAACACCGGGGAGCTGTTTTTT.

The CDR3 bases are TGTGCCAGTACGGGGATTTATAGCAATCAGCCCCAGCATTTT. It translates to CASTGIYSNQPQHF. The J gene is TRBJ1-5, the V gene TRBV19; D unresolved. Per the germline V gene, CDR1 is LNHDA and CDR2 is SQIVND (reference sequence). V was pared by 7 bases and J by 0 bases, with 10 bases between. This CDR3 spans 14 amino acids.

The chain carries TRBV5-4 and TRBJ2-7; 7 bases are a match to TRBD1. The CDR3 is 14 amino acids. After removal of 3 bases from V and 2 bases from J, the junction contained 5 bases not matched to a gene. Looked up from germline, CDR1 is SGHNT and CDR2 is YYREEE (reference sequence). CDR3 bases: TGTGCCAGCAGCTCCCGGGACAGCCCCTACGAGCAGTACTTC. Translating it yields CASSSRDSPYEQYF. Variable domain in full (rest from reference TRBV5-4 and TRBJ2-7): ETGVTQSPTHLIKTRGQQVTLRCSSQSGHNTVSWYQQALGQGPQFIFQYYREEENGRGNFPPRFSGLQFPNYSSELNVNALELDDSALYLCASSSRDSPYEQYFGPGTRLTVT.

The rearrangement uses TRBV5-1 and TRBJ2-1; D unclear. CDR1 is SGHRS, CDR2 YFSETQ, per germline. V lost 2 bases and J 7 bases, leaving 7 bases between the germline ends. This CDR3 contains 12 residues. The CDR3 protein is CASSFQENEQFF. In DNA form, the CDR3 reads TGCGCCAGCAGCTTCCAGGAAAATGAGCAGTTCTTC.

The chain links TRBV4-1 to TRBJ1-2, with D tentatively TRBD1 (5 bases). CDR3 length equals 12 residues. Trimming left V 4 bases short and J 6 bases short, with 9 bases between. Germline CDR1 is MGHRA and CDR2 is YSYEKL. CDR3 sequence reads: CASSPRGDGYTF. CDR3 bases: TGCGCCAGCAGCCCTCGGGGGGATGGCTACACCTTC.

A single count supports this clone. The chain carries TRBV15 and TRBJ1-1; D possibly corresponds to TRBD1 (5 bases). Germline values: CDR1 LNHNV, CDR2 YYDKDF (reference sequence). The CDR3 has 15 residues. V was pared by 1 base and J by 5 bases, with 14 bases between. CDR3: CATSRGGGVVTEAFF. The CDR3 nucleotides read TGTGCCACCAGCAGAGGGGGAGGGGTTGTTACTGAAGCTTTCTTT.